A selection of T cell receptor beta chains follows, all from one sample in a study of cytomegalovirus exposure and HLA in healthy donors. The method was immunoSEQ multiplex PCR; TCRdb's version includes in-frame clones alone and lacks a portion of them. The data contain 140,000 to 150,000 clones, around 73% of them singletons. Sequencing was carried out using PBMCs. The receptors were gathered from a woman aged 18-35 years in good health and CMV-seronegative. CDR3s include the opening cysteine and the closing phenylalanine or tryptophan. The D gene is left open where the match is weak. The size of a clone is reported for some rows only, either as once, few or many, or as a class for expanded clones.

d_call	clone_size	v_call	j_call	cdr3_nt	cdr3_aa
-	few	TRBV4-1	TRBJ1-1	TGCGCCAGCAGCCAAGATGACACCTTAGTCACTGAAGCTTTCTTT	CASSQDDTLVTEAFF
-	-	TRBV7-2	TRBJ1-2	TGTGCCAGCAGCTCGTTTCTTCTTTACAGGGCAGAGGGCGGCTACACCTTC	CASSSFLLYRAEGGYTF
-	-	TRBV18	TRBJ1-1	TGTGCCAGCTCACCAAGTGTCATAAGGGGGAACACTGAAGCTTTCTTT	CASSPSVIRGNTEAFF
-	-	TRBV6-5	TRBJ1-1	TGTGCCAGCAGTTACTCGAGAGGGCGTGAAGCTTTCTTT	CASSYSRGREAFF
-	-	TRBV9	TRBJ2-2	TGTGCCAGCAGTTACAAGAACACCGGGGAGCTGTTTTTT	CASSYKNTGELFF
-	-	TRBV5-1	TRBJ2-1	TGCGCCAGCAGCTCCGAAGAAGATTATGAGGTCTACAATGAGCAGTTCTTC	CASSSEEDYEVYNEQFF
-	-	TRBV11-3	TRBJ1-2	TGTGCCAGCAGCTTAAAGGGCAGGGGTCGCATTAACTATGGCTACACCTTC	CASSLKGRGRINYGYTF
-	-	TRBV10-3	TRBJ1-2	TGTGCCATCAACGGTGCTGACAGCGCCTATGGCTACACCTTC	CAINGADSAYGYTF
-	-	TRBV19	TRBJ1-5	TGTGCCAGTAGTATTAGAGGGCTCAATCAGCCCCAGCATTTT	CASSIRGLNQPQHF
TRBD2	few	TRBV2	TRBJ2-2	TGTGCCAGCTCCCGAGCGGGACTAGCGGCCGGGGAGCTGTTTTTT	CASSRAGLAAGELFF
-	-	TRBV7-8	TRBJ2-1	TGTGCCAGCAGCTTAGCCGGTAGCTCTGAGCAGTTCTTC	CASSLAGSSEQFF
-	-	TRBV4-1	TRBJ2-5	TGCGCCAGCAGCCACCCCACGCGTTCCGAAGAGACCCAGTACTTC	CASSHPTRSEETQYF
TRBD1	-	TRBV7-2	TRBJ2-7	TGTGCCAGCAGCTCAAGGACAGGGTACTACGAGCAGTACTTC	CASSSRTGYYEQYF
TRBD1	-	TRBV5-4	TRBJ1-4	TGTGCCAGCAGCATGGGACAGACCGCAACTAATGAAAAACTGTTTTTT	CASSMGQTATNEKLFF
TRBD1	once	TRBV6-4	TRBJ1-1	TGTGCCAGCAGTGACCCAAGGACAGGGCAAAAGAACACTGAAGCTTTCTTT	CASSDPRTGQKNTEAFF
TRBD1	-	TRBV12-5	TRBJ2-1	TGTGCTAGTGGAACGGGACAGGGGGAGTTCAATGAGCAGTTCTTC	CASGTGQGEFNEQFF
-	few	TRBV15	TRBJ1-1	TGTGCCACCAGCCCCGGAGGGGGGGCCACTGAAGCTTTCTTT	CATSPGGGATEAFF
TRBD2	-	TRBV4-2	TRBJ2-5	TGTGCCAGCAGCCAAGGACTAGCGGGGGCACAAGAGACCCAGTACTTC	CASSQGLAGAQETQYF
-	-	TRBV28	TRBJ2-5	TGTGCCAGCAGTTCTGGGGGAGGGGGCCAAGAGACCCAGTACTTC	CASSSGGGGQETQYF
-	-	TRBV5-1	TRBJ2-7	TGCGCCAGCAGCTTGGCCCCAGGGATCGCCTACGAGCAGTACTTC	CASSLAPGIAYEQYF
TRBD1	-	TRBV12-5	TRBJ1-2	TGTGCTAGTGGTTCGACAGGGGCAGGGAACACCTTC	CASGSTGAGNTF
-	-	TRBV19	TRBJ1-1	TGTGCCGTACAGACAGGGAACACTGAAGCTTTCTTT	CAVQTGNTEAFF